The TCR beta chain described here comes from a study of metastatic and nonmetastatic thyroid tumors. The overall study: The study looked at repertoires side by side in blood and in tumor or nodule tissue from malignant and benign thyroid patients.

V was trimmed by 1 base and J by 7 bases, leaving 5 bases between them. The CDR3 runs to 13 residues. Germline V gives CDR1 MGHRA, CDR2 YSYEKL. Prior to thyroid surgery, none of the patients had received any treatment. Using MiXCR, TCRdb reanalyzed the PCR reads. The sample lists about 20,000 clones; under 35% were seen once. This clone is classed as medium-sized. Its antigen is not identified. The study's findings and limits: Compared with benign nodules, malignant thyroid tumors were reported to have significantly higher TCR beta diversity in both blood and tumor.

V is TRBV4-1 and J is TRBJ1-6; no firm D call. The specimen was blood. This TCR derives from a female donor with papillary thyroid cancer or a benign thyroid nodule (not recorded which). Some clones in this sample may be carry-over from other donors' samples. As DNA, the CDR3 is TGCGCCAGCAGCCAAGCCCCAAATTCACCCCTCCACTTT. It is translated as CASSQAPNSPLHF.